This passage covers 29 T cell receptor beta chains from one sample sequenced in a study of radiation and T cells in renal cell carcinoma. As to time point: blood 4 weeks post-SBRT, at nephrectomy. Regarding treatment: 15 Gy SBRT to primary tumor, nephrectomy 4 weeks later. The data were produced by immunoSEQ multiplex PCR, yet TCRdb's version contains in-frame clones alone and is incomplete. The sample includes approximately 86,000 clones, 70% to 90% of them seen just once. The starting material was blood, obtained from a patient whose treatment included radiotherapy and nephrectomy. The receptors originated from a man in his forties or fifties with renal cell carcinoma.

The chain uses TRBV19 and TRBJ1-2, with a possible D match to TRBD1 (6 bases). Between the trimmed V and J ends, which lost 3 bases and 6 bases, there was a span of 17 bases. This CDR3 has 15 residues. The germline V gene has CDR1 LNHDA and CDR2 SQIVND (reference sequence). This CDR3 is CASSIEGAQGHGYTF. The CDR3 bases are TGTGCCAGTAGTATTGAGGGCGCACAGGGACATGGCTACACCTTC.

This chain uses TRBV19 with TRBJ2-1; 9 nucleotides match TRBD2. The germline CDR1 and CDR2 sequences are LNHDA and SQIVND (reference sequence). Trimming removed 6 bases from V and 0 bases from J; junction bases left unmatched: 3. There are 15 residues in the CDR3. The CDR3 DNA sequence: TGTGCCAGTAGAGTTAGCGGGAGCTCCTACAATGAGCAGTTCTTC. Residues: CASRVSGSSYNEQFF. The variable domain in full, with the rest retrieved from reference TRBV19 and TRBJ2-1, is DGGITQSPKYLFRKEGQNVTLSCEQNLNHDAMYWYRQDPGQGLRLIYYSQIVNDFQKGDIAEGYSVSREKKESFPLTVTSAQKNPTAFYLCASRVSGSSYNEQFFGPGTRLTVL.

The chain employs TRBV2 and TRBJ2-3, with 10 bases that match TRBD1. The germline V gene has CDR1 SNHLY and CDR2 FYNNEI. J lost 3 bases, V lost 3 bases, and 9 bases had no gene match. CDR3 length equals 17 residues. The CDR3 region has the DNA TGTGCCAGCAGTGAGCCCCCGGGACAGGGGAAAACAGATACGCAGTATTTT. Amino acid sequence: CASSEPPGQGKTDTQYF. The whole variable domain, remainder taken from reference TRBV2 and TRBJ2-3, is EPEVTQTPSHQVTQMGQEVILRCVPISNHLYFYWYRQILGQKVEFLVSFYNNEISEKSEIFDDQFSVERPDGSNFTLKIRSTKLEDSAMYFCASSEPPGQGKTDTQYFGPGTRLTVL.

CDR3 bases: TGTGCCAGCAGTTCTAGCGGGAGGGCCAATGAGCAGTTCTTC. It is translated as CASSSSGRANEQFF. The V call is TRBV27, the J call TRBJ2-1; TRBD2 agrees at 12 bases. With 4 bases clipped from V and 6 bases from J, the junction kept 1 base outside the gene matches. Per germline, CDR1 MNHEY and CDR2 SMNVEV (reference sequence). The CDR3 is 14 amino acids.

The genes are TRBV6-5 and TRBJ1-5; TRBD1 might be the D (6 bases). CDR3 length equals 15 residues. Germline V gene lookup returns CDR1 MNHEY and CDR2 SVGAGI. V lost 0 bases, J lost 6 bases, and 12 bases lay in between. The CDR3 DNA reads as TGTGCCAGCAGTTACTCCGCCGGAGGGGGTCAGCCCCAGCATTTT. This sequence encodes CASSYSAGGGQPQHF.

The genes are TRBV30 and TRBJ2-2; D gene unclear. Germline lookup yields CDR1 GTSNPN and CDR2 SVGIG (reference sequence). This CDR3 spans 13 amino acids. V lost 2 bases and J 1 base, leaving 5 bases between the germline ends. The CDR3 loop is CAWSLGNTGELFF. The CDR3 nucleotides are TGTGCCTGGAGTCTAGGGAACACCGGGGAGCTGTTTTTT.

The rearrangement links TRBV15 to TRBJ2-3, with D tentatively TRBD2 (7 bases). This CDR3 is built from 17 residues. The germline V gene has CDR1 LNHNV and CDR2 YYDKDF (reference sequence). V was shortened by 2 bases and J by 0 bases, with 15 bases between the two germline ends. The CDR3 protein is CATSRRLGGGSTDTQYF. As DNA, the CDR3 is TGTGCCACCAGCAGAAGACTAGGGGGAGGGAGCACAGATACGCAGTATTTT.

This clone appeared a single time. The V gene is TRBV2, the J gene TRBJ2-7; 12 nucleotides match TRBD2. The CDR3 is 13 residues long. Per the germline V gene, CDR1 is SNHLY and CDR2 is FYNNEI. With 7 bases clipped from V and 7 bases from J, the junction kept 5 bases outside the gene matches. Written as DNA, the CDR3 is TGTGCCAGCACAGCCGGGACTAGCGGGGAGCAGTACTTC. This encodes CASTAGTSGEQYF.

The V gene is TRBV5-4, the J gene TRBJ1-4; possibly TRBD1 for D (6 bases). CDR1 is SGHNT and CDR2 is YYREEE in the germline V gene (reference sequence). V was cut by 4 bases and J by 3 bases, with 19 bases left in between. The CDR3 runs to 17 residues. CDR3 bases: TGTGCCAGCAGCCCGGGACAAAGGGACCTCTCTAATGAAAAACTGTTTTTT. This codes for CASSPGQRDLSNEKLFF.

The V call is TRBV5-1, the J call TRBJ2-2; 7 nucleotides agree with TRBD2. Germline V gives CDR1 SGHRS, CDR2 YFSETQ. The CDR3 spans 16 residues. Trimming cost V 0 bases and J 3 bases; bases outside gene matches: 5. The CDR3 bases are TGCGCCAGCAGCTTGGTGGCTAGCGGAGACACCGGGGAGCTGTTTTTT. Amino acid sequence: CASSLVASGDTGELFF.

The chain employs TRBV27 and TRBJ2-3; D is unclear. V was pared by 7 bases and J by 6 bases, with 8 bases between. Germline CDR1 is MNHEY and CDR2 is SMNVEV (reference sequence). The CDR3 is made up of 11 amino acids. Here the CDR3 DNA reads TGTGCCAGCAAGGTGGGGGATACGCAGTATTTT. This sequence encodes CASKVGDTQYF.

The chain is built from TRBV7-6 and TRBJ1-2; a weak D match, TRBD1 (6 bases). Deletions cut 5 bases from V and 4 bases from J, with 17 bases between. The CDR3 has 15 amino acids. Germline CDR1 is SGHVS and CDR2 is FNYEAQ. The CDR3 coding sequence is TGTGCCAGCAGCCCCTTGACAGGAGTAATCTATGGCTACACCTTC. Translated: CASSPLTGVIYGYTF.

The V call is TRBV10-2, the J call TRBJ2-5; D unclear. The V end lost 2 bases, the J end lost 5 bases, and 3 bases lay between the germline ends. The CDR3 loop spans 11 amino acids. The germline gives CDR1 WSHSY, CDR2 SAAADI. In nucleotides, the CDR3 is TGCGCCAGCAGTGAGCGGGAGACCCAGTACTTC. Amino acids: CASSERETQYF.

The chain uses TRBV19 and TRBJ1-1; D might be TRBD1 (6 bases). CDR1 LNHDA and CDR2 SQIVND come from the germline V gene (reference sequence). Trimming cost V 0 bases and J 4 bases, with 12 bases left between them. The length of the CDR3 is 15 residues. The CDR3 here is CASSIEGGLSTEAFF. The DNA for the CDR3 is TGTGCCAGTAGTATAGAGGGGGGGCTGAGCACTGAAGCTTTCTTT.

The V gene is TRBV9, the J gene TRBJ1-1; tentatively, D is TRBD1 (5 bases). With 1 base removed from V and 2 bases from J, the gap between germline ends came to 9 bases. This CDR3 has 14 amino acids. Germline CDR1 reads SGDLS; CDR2 reads YYNGEE. The CDR3 sequence: CASSVTGANTEAFF. The CDR3 DNA sequence: TGTGCCAGCAGCGTAACAGGAGCAAACACTGAAGCTTTCTTT. Looking up the rest from reference TRBV9 and TRBJ1-1 gives the full variable domain: DSGVTQTPKHLITATGQRVTLRCSPRSGDLSVYWYQQSLDQGLQFLIQYYNGEERAKGNILERFSAQQFPDLHSELNLSSLELGDSALYFCASSVTGANTEAFFGQGTRLTVV.

CDR3 residues: CASSLIPFGGTENTEAFF. The CDR3 DNA follows: TGCGCCAGCAGTCTTATCCCATTCGGTGGGACAGAAAACACTGAAGCTTTCTTT. The gene calls are TRBV5-1 and TRBJ1-1, with 7 positions matching TRBD1. V gave up 5 bases and J gave up 2 bases; unmatched junction bases: 18. CDR1 and CDR2 from the germline V gene are SGHRS and YFSETQ. The CDR3 contains 18 residues.

This chain uses TRBV6-1 with TRBJ1-1; D remains ambiguous. Trimming left V 4 bases short and J 2 bases short, with 8 bases between. CDR1 and CDR2 from the germline V gene are MNHNS and SASEGT. The CDR3 has 13 residues. This chain's CDR3 is CASSASLNTEAFF. Here the CDR3 DNA reads TGTGCCAGCAGTGCCTCACTTAACACTGAAGCTTTCTTT.

The rearrangement links TRBV7-6 to TRBJ2-7, with TRBD2 as a possible D gene (6 bases). Trimming took off 1 base at V and 5 bases at J, with 9 bases between the two ends. The CDR3 has 13 residues. Germline CDR1 is SGHVS and CDR2 is FNYEAQ. The CDR3 DNA reads as TGTGCCAGCAGCTTAGGCGGGATCAACGAGCAGTACTTC. Residues: CASSLGGINEQYF.

V and J are TRBV5-4 and TRBJ1-4; D perhaps matches TRBD1 (5 bases). Per germline, CDR1 SGHNT and CDR2 YYREEE (reference sequence). The CDR3 has 14 residues. V was cut by 3 bases and J by 5 bases, with 11 bases left in between. This CDR3 is CASSWWGDNEKLFF. The CDR3 DNA is TGTGCCAGCAGCTGGTGGGGCGACAATGAAAAACTGTTTTTT. The full variable domain, with the rest looked up from reference TRBV5-4 and TRBJ1-4, is ETGVTQSPTHLIKTRGQQVTLRCSSQSGHNTVSWYQQALGQGPQFIFQYYREEENGRGNFPPRFSGLQFPNYSSELNVNALELDDSALYLCASSWWGDNEKLFFGSGTQLSVL.

This chain connects TRBV2 to TRBJ2-5; weak D call: TRBD1 (7 bases). The CDR3 extends over 17 amino acids. Trimming cost V 3 bases and J 5 bases, with 22 bases left between them. Germline lookup yields CDR1 SNHLY and CDR2 FYNNEI. This chain's CDR3 is CASSDAFFRGAGETQYF. In DNA, the CDR3 is TGTGCCAGCAGTGATGCATTTTTCAGGGGGGCTGGTGAGACCCAGTACTTC.

The chain joins TRBV19 to TRBJ1-6; 7 positions match TRBD1. The germline gives CDR1 LNHDA, CDR2 SQIVND (reference sequence). CDR3 length equals 15 residues. The V gene end was trimmed by 1 base and the J gene end by 9 bases; junction bases not matched to a gene: 6. Here the CDR3 reads CASSIGRQGGSPLHF. Here the CDR3 DNA reads TGTGCCAGTAGTATAGGGCGCCAGGGGGGTTCACCCCTCCACTTT.

V is TRBV10-3 and J is TRBJ2-1; weak D call: TRBD2 (6 bases). Germline assignment: CDR1 ENHRY and CDR2 SYGVKD. The CDR3 consists of 12 residues. V was clipped by 8 bases and J by 1 base, with 6 bases between them. The DNA for the CDR3 is TGTGCCATCGGAGGGTCCTACAATGAGCAGTTCTTC. It codes for CAIGGSYNEQFF.

This CDR3 reads CASGVVARATNEKLFF. DNA for the CDR3: TGTGCCAGCGGTGTAGTAGCGCGAGCAACTAATGAAAAACTGTTTTTT. The rearrangement links TRBV19 to TRBJ1-4; D remains ambiguous. This CDR3 is built from 16 residues. Germline CDR1 is LNHDA and CDR2 is SQIVND (reference sequence). The V and J ends lost 9 bases and 0 bases respectively, with 17 bases between them.

This chain connects TRBV18 to TRBJ1-2; the D gene is possibly TRBD1 (6 bases). Germline V CDR1 and CDR2: KGHSH, LQKENI. Trimming cost V 5 bases and J 6 bases, with 13 bases left between them. CDR3 size: 13 residues. The CDR3 protein is CASSEDRRDGYTF. CDR3 nucleotide sequence: TGTGCCAGCTCAGAAGACAGGCGAGATGGCTACACCTTC.

The chain is built from TRBV28 and TRBJ2-7, with D perhaps matching TRBD1 (5 bases). The CDR3 has 15 residues. The V gene's germline CDR1 is MDHEN and CDR2 SYDVKM. Trimming took 2 bases from V and 4 from J, leaving 15 bases between them. Here the CDR3 DNA reads TGTGCCAGCAGTTTAATGGGGCCAGTTTCTTACGAGCAGTACTTC. This codes for CASSLMGPVSYEQYF.

CDR3 sequence reads: CAWNVQSGNTIYF. CDR3 DNA sequence: TGTGCCTGGAATGTGCAATCTGGAAACACCATATATTTT. This chain uses TRBV30 with TRBJ1-3; D gene ambiguous. The V and J ends lost 4 bases and 1 base respectively, with 8 bases between them. The CDR3 is 13 residues long. In germline, CDR1 is GTSNPN, CDR2 SVGIG (reference sequence).

This chain joins TRBV7-3 and TRBJ2-1; 7 bases agree with TRBD1. Germline lookup yields CDR1 SGHTA and CDR2 FQGTGA. CDR3 length: 15 residues. V lost 1 base and J lost 4; bases outside the gene matches: 4. The CDR3 is CASSLSGQAYNEQFF. Written as DNA, the CDR3 is TGTGCCAGCAGCTTAAGCGGACAGGCTTACAATGAGCAGTTCTTC.

This chain links TRBV9 with TRBJ2-3; D might be TRBD2 (6 bases). V was clipped by 2 bases and J by 10 bases, with 14 bases between them. CDR3 length: 13 residues. The germline V gene has CDR1 SGDLS and CDR2 YYNGEE. The CDR3 sequence: CASSVAGPTAQYF. In DNA, the CDR3 is TGTGCCAGCAGCGTTGCGGGACCGACGGCGCAGTATTTT.

The gene calls are TRBV28 and TRBJ2-3; 14 bases match TRBD2. Germline V gives CDR1 MDHEN, CDR2 SYDVKM. The junction had 4 bases not matched to a gene; V was cut back by 4 bases and J by 4 bases. This CDR3 comprises 16 residues. CDR3 loop: CASSSGLAGVPDTQYF. CDR3 DNA: TGTGCCAGCAGTTCGGGACTAGCGGGAGTCCCAGATACGCAGTATTTT.